This record looks at one T cell receptor (beta chain) sequence and its context. The data belong to a study of T cell changes during pregnancy in multiple sclerosis. This CDR3 is 16 amino acids long. With V trimmed by 5 bases and J by 5 bases, 9 bases remained unmatched. CDR1 is SGHTA, CDR2 FQGNSA, per germline. Data came from immunoSEQ multiplex PCR; TCRdb stores just in-frame clones and leaves some out. In the table there are 25,000 to 35,000 clones, 85% of which are singletons. Sequences were derived from CD8+ T cells from peripheral blood mononuclear cells, sampled after pregnancy. This receptor was identified in a female donor with multiple sclerosis, enrolled in a pregnancy study. The chain joins TRBV7-2 to TRBJ2-5; 12 bases agree with TRBD2. This CDR3 is CASSPYGLAGRETQYF. CDR3 DNA sequence: TGTGCCAGCAGCCCTTACGGACTAGCGGGGCGGGAGACCCAGTACTTC.